A selection of T cell receptor beta chains follows, all from one sample in a study of blood T cells in healthy people across ages. One entry per CDR3 protein results from TCRdb running MiXCR on the 5' RACE reads. In the table there are 1.5 million to 2 million distinct CDR3 sequences, over 25% of which are singletons. The source material was blood. The receptors here all came from a woman aged 25 to 45 in good health. Both conserved end residues are part of each CDR3. D genes are given only for firm matches. A clone size is listed for some rows: how often the clone was seen (once, few, many), or a class if it is expanded.

TRBJ2-1 TRBV6-6 - TRBD2 TGTGCCAGCAGCCAGACTAGCGGGGCCATAGGGGAGCAGTTCTTC CASSQTSGAIGEQFF
TRBJ1-2 TRBV6-5 - - TGTGCCAGCAGTTACCACAGGGAAAGGACTGGTGGCTACACCTTC CASSYHRERTGGYTF
TRBJ2-5 TRBV28 - TRBD1 TGTGCCAGCAGTTTAGTTGGGACAGGGAGGACCCAGTACTTC CASSLVGTGRTQYF
TRBJ1-2 TRBV4-1 many - TGCGCCAGCAGCCACCCCCCCCGGGGAAACTACGGCTACACCTTC CASSHPPRGNYGYTF
TRBJ2-5 TRBV12-5 many TRBD1 TGTGCTAGTGGTACAGGGACAGGCCAAGAGACCCAGTACTTC CASGTGTGQETQYF
TRBJ2-2 TRBV10-1 - TRBD1 TGCGCCAGCAGAGCCGGGACAGGGGTACCGTCGTCCACCGGGGAGCTGTTTTTT CASRAGTGVPSSTGELFF
TRBJ1-2 TRBV2 - - TGTGCCAGCAGACCAACAGGGAAGTATGGCTACACCTTC CASRPTGKYGYTF
TRBJ2-6 TRBV27 many - TGTGCCAGCATTATCCTTACTGGGGCCAACGTCCTGACTTTC CASIILTGANVLTF
TRBJ1-1 TRBV10-1 - - TGCGCCAGCAGTGAGTCGCTGAGGGGGGAAGCTTTCTTT CASSESLRGEAFF
TRBJ2-1 TRBV12-3/TRBV12-4 many - TGTGCCAGCAGTTTAGGGGCAGTTGACAATGAGCAGTTCTTC CASSLGAVDNEQFF
TRBJ1-2 TRBV7-9 - - TGTGCCAGCAACTTCGACCCGTTGGTTGGCTACACCTTC CASNFDPLVGYTF
TRBJ2-1 TRBV5-1 - TRBD2 TGCGCCAGCGAAAAAACCATTAGCGGGGGGTACAATGAGCAGTTCTTC CASEKTISGGYNEQFF
TRBJ2-3 TRBV3-1 few TRBD2 TGTGCCAGCAGCCCAGGGACTAGCGGGGGTACTAGCACAGATACGCAGTATTTT CASSPGTSGGTSTDTQYF
TRBJ1-4 TRBV5-1 few TRBD1 TGCGCCAGCACCCCCGGGACAGATAATGAAAAACTGTTTTTT CASTPGTDNEKLFF
TRBJ2-3 TRBV27 few - TGTGCCAGCAGTACCCGACAGGAGCTTACAGATACGCAGTATTTT CASSTRQELTDTQYF
TRBJ2-7 TRBV7-9 - TRBD1 TGTGCCAGCAGCGAACCAGAGGGACAGGCCTACGAGCAGTACTTC CASSEPEGQAYEQYF
TRBJ2-3 TRBV12-3/TRBV12-4 few - TGTGCCAGCAGCCGGGATTATTTGGGAGATACGCAGTATTTT CASSRDYLGDTQYF
TRBJ2-7 TRBV6-6 - TRBD2 TGTGCCAGCAGGTCGACTAGCTGGTATGACGAGCAGTACTTC CASRSTSWYDEQYF
TRBJ2-1 TRBV7-9 few - TGTGCCAGCACCGGACAGTGGTCTAGGGACAATGAGCAGTTCTTC CASTGQWSRDNEQFF
TRBJ1-2 TRBV20-1 few - TGCAGTGCTCAGAACCCAGGAGGCAGAGGCTACACCTTC CSAQNPGGRGYTF
TRBJ2-5 TRBV7-9 many - TGTGCCAGTTCTACGGGTGGAGAGACCCAGTACTTC CASSTGGETQYF
TRBJ1-2 TRBV20-1 - - TGCAGTGCTAGTCCGAGGGGGGGAAATCATGGCTACACCTTC CSASPRGGNHGYTF
TRBJ2-3 TRBV5-5 - - TGTGCCAGCATCAGAGAGTTGAGCACAGATACGCAGTATTTT CASIRELSTDTQYF
TRBJ1-6 TRBV14 - - TGTGCCAGCAGCCAATACAGGGATTCACCCCTCCACTTT CASSQYRDSPLHF
TRBJ1-4 TRBV20-1 - - TGCAGTGCTAAAGATCGGGTAGGGGTGGATGAAAAACTGTTTTTT CSAKDRVGVDEKLFF
TRBJ2-7 TRBV6-2/TRBV6-3 few - TGTGCCAGCAGTTACAGGCCTAGTGGCTCCGACGAGCAGTACTTC CASSYRPSGSDEQYF
TRBJ2-1 TRBV19 few - TGTGCCAGTAGTATAGAAGCCTCCTTGGATCAGTTCTTC CASSIEASLDQFF
TRBJ2-7 TRBV5-6 few - TGTGCCAGCAGCTACTCCGGGACATTCTCCTACGAGCAGTACTTC CASSYSGTFSYEQYF
TRBJ1-2 TRBV3-1 - TRBD1 TGTGTCAGCAGTCGATCCGGGACAGGCTATGGCTACACCTTC CVSSRSGTGYGYTF
TRBJ1-1 TRBV12-3/TRBV12-4 few TRBD1 TGTGCCAGTTCTTCCGGGACAGAGGGTTCGGCTTTCTTT CASSSGTEGSAFF
TRBJ2-1 TRBV7-6 few - TGTGCCAGCAGCTTAGCTCCTAACGGGAGAAATGAGCAGTTCTTC CASSLAPNGRNEQFF
TRBJ1-1 TRBV7-2 few - TGTGCCAGCAGCGCCACGGGGGTAACAAACGCTGAAGCTTTCTTT CASSATGVTNAEAFF
TRBJ2-5 TRBV29-1 few - TGCAGCGTTGAAAGGATTGGGACGCAAGAGACCCAGTACTTC CSVERIGTQETQYF
TRBJ2-5 TRBV20-1 many TRBD2 TGCAGTGCCCCAAGGACTAGCGGGAGAGAGACCCAGTACTTC CSAPRTSGRETQYF
TRBJ2-7 TRBV6-6 few - TGTGCCAGCAGTTACTCGAACGGGGCCGGGGCTCACGAGCAGTACTTC CASSYSNGAGAHEQYF
TRBJ2-7 TRBV5-5 few TRBD2 TGTGCCAGCAGCTTGGTGGGGACTAGCGGGAGAGGCCAGTACTTC CASSLVGTSGRGQYF
TRBJ2-5 TRBV6-6 few - TGTGCCAGCAGTTACTCGAGATCGTCGCTAGAGACCCAGTACTTC CASSYSRSSLETQYF
TRBJ1-2 TRBV6-2/TRBV6-3 few TRBD1 TGTGCCACGGCGCGACAGGGGAACTATGGCTACACCTTC CATARQGNYGYTF
TRBJ2-7 TRBV9 - - TGTGCCAGCAGCGTAGAGGCGACAGGCGGCGACGAGCAGTACTTC CASSVEATGGDEQYF
TRBJ2-5 TRBV7-7 many - TGTGCCAGCAGCTCAGGGGTGGGAGAGACCCAGTACTTC CASSSGVGETQYF
TRBJ2-2 TRBV2 few - TGTGCCAGCAGTGCCGGTTTGAACACCGGGGAGCTGTTTTTT CASSAGLNTGELFF
TRBJ2-7 TRBV6-1 - - TGTGCCAGCAGTGAAGTAAAGGCGGGAATAGCCGAGCAGTACTTC CASSEVKAGIAEQYF
TRBJ2-7 TRBV6-1 - - TGTGCCAGCAAGTTTACCATAGCCTACGAGCAGTACTTC CASKFTIAYEQYF
TRBJ1-1 TRBV25-1 many - TGTGCCAGCAGTGGTTTTAGGGGGGGCCTGGGGGATGAAGCTTTCTTT CASSGFRGGLGDEAFF
TRBJ1-5 TRBV19 - - TGTGCCAGTAGTATTTTCGAGGGTTATAGCAATCAGCCCCAGCATTTT CASSIFEGYSNQPQHF
TRBJ2-5 TRBV18 many TRBD1 TGTGCCAGCTCACCGGAACAGGGGGAAGAGACCCAGTACTTC CASSPEQGEETQYF
TRBJ1-2 TRBV2 many - TGTGCCAGCAGTGACCAGGGGCACTATGGCTACACCTTC CASSDQGHYGYTF
TRBJ2-1 TRBV7-9 many - TGTGCCAGCAGCAGGACAGAAGAGCAGTTCTTC CASSRTEEQFF
TRBJ1-2 TRBV24-1 many - TGTGCCACCAGTGGCCTAGGGGACTATGGCTACACCTTC CATSGLGDYGYTF
TRBJ2-1 TRBV10-3 - TRBD1 TGTGCCATCAGTGAGGGTTCGGGGACAGCCTCGGGGCAGTTCTTC CAISEGSGTASGQFF
TRBJ1-5 TRBV7-9 few - TGTGCCAGCAGCTTAGGGGATGTGAGCAATCAGCCCCAGCATTTT CASSLGDVSNQPQHF